This T cell receptor (beta chain) was retrieved from a study of vaccination and CD4 T cells after COVID-19. Treatment here: approximately 9-day PBMC culture with coronavirus spike peptide pools or control peptides (ViraFEST assay). Some 2.2 million PBMCs per well were cultured with roughly 10 IU/ml IL-2 and roughly 10 ug/ml peptide pools. As for this clonotype: The target antigen is unknown.

An Oncomine TCR Beta short-read assay was used to sequence the DNA from cultured CD4+ T cells. Someone extracted genomic DNA from cultured CD4+ T cells. TCRdb processed the PCR reads anew with MiXCR; each CDR3 protein has one entry. The repertoire holds about 13,000 distinct CDR3 sequences, 44% seen once, with about 13% in the top ten. Germline-derived CDR1 and CDR2 are SGHTA and FQGNSA. The CDR3 sequence is 14 residues long. Trimming pared 8 bases from V and 3 bases from J, leaving 17 bases between. The clonotype comes from a human donor who had recovered from COVID-19. The sequencing sample was made of CD4+ T cells from blood, cultured in vitro. The chain joins TRBV7-2 to TRBJ2-7; D possibly matches TRBD1 or TRBD2 (5 bases each). The CDR3, as DNA: TGTGCCAGCGCTAGGGCAGGGACGAACTACGAGCAGTACTTC. Protein sequence: CASARAGTNYEQYF.